A single sample gave rise to the 13 T cell receptor beta chains below, sequenced in a study of T cell responses to AZD1222 COVID-19 vaccine. The assay was immunoSEQ multiplex PCR, and TCRdb's table has in-frame clones only and misses some. The repertoire holds fewer than 90,000 clones, approximately 86% seen once, with about a quarter in the top ten. The starting material was peripheral blood, obtained on day 0 of AZD1222 vaccination. These receptor sequences come from an adult in good health.

The chain carries TRBV29-1 and TRBJ2-3; TRBD1 matches 8 bases. The CDR3 totals 12 residues. The V and J ends lost 6 bases and 7 bases, in that order; junction bases with no gene match: 6. Germline lookup yields CDR1 SQVTM and CDR2 ANQGSEA. The CDR3 loop is CSVIRDRHTQYF. The CDR3 coding sequence is TGCAGCGTGATCCGGGACAGGCATACGCAGTATTTT.

The chain uses TRBV30 and TRBJ1-5; the D gene is possibly TRBD1 (5 bases). Germline values: CDR1 GTSNPN, CDR2 SVGIG (reference sequence). The CDR3 has 14 amino acids. CDR3 nucleotides: TGTGCGGCCGATGCGGGGCAGGGAGGTCAGCCCCAGCATTTT. Protein product: CAADAGQGGQPQHF.

V and J are TRBV6-5 and TRBJ2-1; 7 positions agree with TRBD2. Trimming removed 6 bases from V and 13 bases from J; junction bases left unmatched: 12. The CDR3 has 13 residues. The V gene's germline CDR1 is MNHEY and CDR2 SVGAGI. The DNA for the CDR3 is TGTGCCAGCAGCCGTTCGATTAGCGGGCTTCAGTTCTTC. Encoded protein: CASSRSISGLQFF.

The chain is built from TRBV6-5 and TRBJ2-7; 7 bases align to TRBD2. The CDR3 covers 15 residues. Germline CDR1 is MNHEY and CDR2 is SVGAGI. With 8 bases clipped from V and 5 bases from J, the junction kept 15 bases outside the gene matches. CDR3 nucleotide sequence: TGTGCCAGCGGGAAAGAGGGGAGGGCCCAGAACGAGCAGTACTTC. Translated, it gives CASGKEGRAQNEQYF.

This clone was detected a few times. The chain combines TRBV29-1 with TRBJ1-2; D is unresolved. V lost 0 bases and J lost 6, with 8 bases in between. Germline CDR1 SQVTM, CDR2 ANQGSEA. The CDR3 extends over 12 amino acids. The CDR3 loop reads CSVEENGDGYTF. The CDR3 DNA reads TGCAGCGTTGAAGAAAATGGGGATGGCTACACCTTC.

The chain has TRBV7-6 and TRBJ2-1; D is unresolved. V gave up 3 bases and J gave up 5 bases, with 11 bases separating them. This CDR3 is 14 amino acids long. Germline CDR1 and CDR2: SGHVS and FNYEAQ. The chain's CDR3 is CASSFSGTNNEQFF. The CDR3 bases are TGTGCCAGCAGCTTTTCGGGCACTAACAATGAGCAGTTCTTC.

This chain connects TRBV2 to TRBJ2-7, with D possibly matching TRBD1 (5 bases). Germline loops: CDR1 SNHLY, CDR2 FYNNEI. V was clipped by 7 bases and J by 3 bases, with 13 bases between them. This CDR3 is 13 amino acids long. CDR3 in DNA: TGTGCCAGCACAGTGGTTCAGGGCTACGAGCAGTACTTC. Its protein product is CASTVVQGYEQYF.

The gene calls are TRBV18 and TRBJ1-5; TRBD1 is a possible D gene (5 bases). Germline V gene data show CDR1 as KGHSH and CDR2 as LQKENI. The germline V and J ends were trimmed by 3 bases and 5 bases, with 17 bases remaining between them. This CDR3 has 16 amino acids. The CDR3 loop is CASSPSGNALDQPQHF. The CDR3 DNA follows: TGTGCCAGCTCACCGTCAGGGAATGCCTTAGATCAGCCCCAGCATTTT.

The chain joins TRBV3-1 (or the pseudogene TRBV3-2) to TRBJ2-1; 7 nucleotides align to TRBD2. The V and J ends lost 7 bases and 13 bases, in that order; junction bases with no gene match: 13. This CDR3 comprises 13 residues. In germline, CDR1 is LGHDT, CDR2 YNNKEL (reference sequence). CDR3 sequence: CASTIQSGGSQFF. In nucleotides, the CDR3 is TGTGCCAGCACAATCCAGTCCGGGGGGTCCCAGTTCTTC.

The DNA for the CDR3 is TGTGCCTGGAGTCCGGGACTGCTTAATCAGCCCCAGCATTTT. Residues: CAWSPGLLNQPQHF. This chain uses TRBV30 with TRBJ1-5, with D tentatively TRBD1 (5 bases). Deletions cut 2 bases from V and 4 bases from J, with 12 bases between. The CDR3 runs to 14 residues. Germline V gene sequence: CDR1 GTSNPN, CDR2 SVGIG (reference sequence).

The rearrangement joins TRBV20-1 to TRBJ1-2; D is unclear. The length of the CDR3 is 11 residues. Trimming took off 0 bases at V and 7 bases at J, with 6 bases between the two ends. Germline assignment: CDR1 DFQATT and CDR2 SNEGSKA (reference sequence). The CDR3 protein is CSARDRSGYTF. The CDR3 DNA is TGCAGTGCTAGAGATCGGAGTGGCTACACCTTC.

V usage is TRBV7-9 and J usage is TRBJ1-1; D is unclear. Germline V gene sequence: CDR1 SEHNR, CDR2 FQNEAQ (reference sequence). CDR3 length: 11 amino acids. With 5 bases removed from V and 6 bases from J, the gap between germline ends came to 7 bases. In nucleotides, the CDR3 is TGTGCCAGCAGCCTTGTGGCTGAAGCTTTCTTT. Residues: CASSLVAEAFF.

The chain couples TRBV6-5 to TRBJ2-7; no reliable D call. The germline V gene encodes CDR1 MNHEY and CDR2 SVGAGI. There are 11 residues in the CDR3. Trimming shortened V by 4 bases and J by 3 bases, and 4 bases separated the two germline ends. In nucleotides, the CDR3 is TGTGCCAGCAGTTCTCACTACGAGCAGTACTTC. Encoded protein: CASSSHYEQYF.